A single sample is the source of the 26 T cell receptor beta chains below, sequenced in a study of shared clonotypes between healthy human individuals. Libraries were prepared by immunoSEQ multiplex PCR; TCRdb keeps only in-frame clonotypes and omits some of them. The sample yields 2.3 million or so clones, approximately 93% seen once. Sequencing was carried out using naive CD4+ T cells from PBMCs. Subset indicated: CD45RA+ positively selected. Receptor source: a young man in good health. Some clones in this sample may be carry-over from other donors' samples.

The chain uses TRBV2 and TRBJ2-7, with D perhaps TRBD1 (5 bases). CDR1 is SNHLY and CDR2 is FYNNEI in the germline V gene. The CDR3 is 15 amino acids. V dropped 2 bases and J dropped 4 bases, with 15 bases sitting between them. The CDR3 spells CASSERTRPPYEQYF. CDR3 DNA sequence: TGTGCCAGCAGTGAAAGGACAAGACCTCCTTACGAGCAGTACTTC. Drawing the rest from reference TRBV2 and TRBJ2-7, the complete variable domain is EPEVTQTPSHQVTQMGQEVILRCVPISNHLYFYWYRQILGQKVEFLVSFYNNEISEKSEIFDDQFSVERPDGSNFTLKIRSTKLEDSAMYFCASSERTRPPYEQYFGPGTRLTVT.

The V and J genes are TRBV15 and TRBJ2-5; D ambiguous. Germline CDR1 LNHNV, CDR2 YYDKDF (reference sequence). This CDR3 is built from 15 residues. The V end was cut by 0 bases, the J end by 0 bases, with 8 bases between. CDR3 bases: TGTGCCACCAGCAGAGACGGACGGAACCAAGAGACCCAGTACTTC. Translated: CATSRDGRNQETQYF.

A note on this clone: Other DNA sequences in the sample encode the same CDR3. The genes are TRBV28 and TRBJ2-5; D is undetermined. The length of the CDR3 is 11 residues. The germline V gene has CDR1 MDHEN and CDR2 SYDVKM. Trimming removed 6 bases at V and 2 bases at J, with 4 bases between. CDR3 loop: CASSQQETQYF. In DNA form, the CDR3 reads TGTGCCAGCAGCCAACAAGAGACCCAGTACTTC.

The V call is TRBV5-1, the J call TRBJ2-7; D gene unclear. The CDR3 loop spans 14 amino acids. V dropped 2 bases and J dropped 0 bases, with 9 bases sitting between them. Germline V gives CDR1 SGHRS, CDR2 YFSETQ. The CDR3 DNA sequence: TGCGCCAGCAGCTTAACCGCGAGCTCCTACGAGCAGTACTTC. Translating gives CASSLTASSYEQYF.

The chain recombines TRBV21-1 with TRBJ2-7; the tabulated D call, TRBD1, remains unverified against the DNA. TRBV21-1 represents a pseudogene. This CDR3 contains 19 residues. This CDR3 is CASSPHFQGGESSKYEQYF. CDR3 sequence (DNA): TGTGCCAGCAGCCCTCATTTTCAAGGGGGTGAGTCTTCTAAGTACGAGCAGTACTTC.

The chain employs TRBV19 and TRBJ1-1; no reliable D call. V lost 7 bases to trimming and J lost 0 bases, with 15 bases between them. The germline gives CDR1 LNHDA, CDR2 SQIVND (reference sequence). CDR3 length equals 15 residues. The CDR3 DNA sequence: TGTGCCAGTACCCGGCACACGCTTGTGAACACTGAAGCTTTCTTT. Residues: CASTRHTLVNTEAFF.

This clone is a singleton in its sample. V usage is TRBV7-2 and J usage is TRBJ1-3, with D unresolved. The V and J ends lost 5 bases and 7 bases respectively, with 18 bases between them. The CDR3 loop spans 15 amino acids. In germline, CDR1 is SGHTA, CDR2 FQGNSA. In DNA, the CDR3 is TGTGCCAGCAGCCCAGCGTCGGGGAGCGGGAACACCATATATTTT. This translates into CASSPASGSGNTIYF.

As concerns this clone: The sample carries other DNA sequences with the same CDR3. The chain has TRBV28 and TRBJ1-2; perhaps TRBD1 as D (6 bases). The CDR3 runs 14 residues. Trimming removed 3 bases from V and 4 bases from J, with 12 bases in between. Germline values: CDR1 MDHEN, CDR2 SYDVKM. In nucleotides, the CDR3 is TGTGCCAGCAGTTTCCCGACAGGCGGCTATGGCTACACCTTC. This translates into CASSFPTGGYGYTF.

V usage is TRBV18 and J usage is TRBJ2-3; no firm D call. Germline lookup yields CDR1 KGHSH and CDR2 LQKENI. This CDR3 is built from 16 residues. The V end was cut by 2 bases, the J end by 3 bases, with 15 bases between. The CDR3 region is CASSPWAHPQTDTQYF. CDR3 coding DNA: TGTGCCAGCTCACCATGGGCCCATCCCCAAACAGATACGCAGTATTTT. The whole variable domain, filled in from reference TRBV18 and TRBJ2-3, reads NAGVMQNPRHLVRRRGQEARLRCSPMKGHSHVYWYRQLPEEGLKFMVYLQKENIIDESGMPKERFSAEFPKEGPSILRIQQVVRGDSAAYFCASSPWAHPQTDTQYFGPGTRLTVL.

The V call is TRBV4-3, the J call TRBJ2-7; no definite D call. Germline values: CDR1 LGHNA, CDR2 YSLEER. Trimming took 5 bases from V and 4 from J, leaving 12 bases between them. The CDR3 loop spans 13 amino acids. The CDR3: CASSDEKGYEQYF. CDR3 nucleotide sequence: TGCGCCAGCAGCGACGAGAAGGGTTACGAGCAGTACTTC.

This chain joins TRBV19 and TRBJ2-1; 15 nucleotides align to TRBD2. With 6 bases clipped from V and 8 bases from J, the junction kept 8 bases outside the gene matches. Germline loops: CDR1 LNHDA, CDR2 SQIVND (reference sequence). The CDR3 is made up of 16 amino acids. CDR3 in DNA: TGTGCCAGTAGGGACAAGGGGACTAGCGGGAGGTATGAGCAGTTCTTC. Encoded protein: CASRDKGTSGRYEQFF.

This clone was seen more than once but under ten times. This sequence joins TRBV10-3 and TRBJ1-5; D ambiguous. Trimming stripped 4 bases from V and 0 bases from J, with 10 bases between. The germline CDR1 and CDR2 sequences are ENHRY and SYGVKD. CDR3 length equals 15 residues. This CDR3 is CAISGQKFSNQPQHF. As DNA, the CDR3 is TGTGCCATCAGTGGGCAGAAGTTTAGCAATCAGCCCCAGCATTTT.

The chain joins TRBV28 to TRBJ1-3; maybe TRBD1 (5 bases). The germline V gene encodes CDR1 MDHEN and CDR2 SYDVKM. The CDR3 loop spans 18 amino acids. The V and J ends lost 1 base and 2 bases respectively, with 18 bases between them. The CDR3 nucleotides read TGTGCCAGCAGTTTATTTCCCCCAGCTGCGGGGGCTGGAAACACCATATATTTT. This encodes CASSLFPPAAGAGNTIYF.

In nucleotides, the CDR3 is TGTGCCAGCAGTCTCTTTGAGTCGGGAACGAATGAGCAGTTCTTC. Translation gives CASSLFESGTNEQFF. The chain combines TRBV11-3 with TRBJ2-1; perhaps TRBD2 as D (5 bases). The CDR3 covers 15 residues. The V end was cut by 6 bases, the J end by 7 bases, with 19 bases between. From germline, CDR1 is SGHNT and CDR2 YENEEA.

This clone was observed a single time. This chain links TRBV28 with TRBJ1-3; TRBD1 matches at 8 bases. The ends lost 7 bases at V and 4 bases at J; junction bases unmatched: 15. This CDR3 is 17 amino acids long. Germline V gene lookup returns CDR1 MDHEN and CDR2 SYDVKM. CDR3 loop: CASKTPRGRGLGNTIYF. The CDR3 DNA sequence: TGTGCCAGCAAAACGCCAAGAGGCAGGGGGCTCGGAAACACCATATATTTT.

This rearrangement joins TRBV9 to TRBJ2-1; TRBD2 is a possible D gene (5 bases). With 0 bases removed from V and 7 bases from J, the gap between germline ends came to 14 bases. CDR1 and CDR2 (germline): SGDLS, YYNGEE. The length of the CDR3 is 15 residues. The CDR3 DNA reads as TGTGCCAGCAGCGTAGAAGGTTTAGCGCAAAATGAGCAGTTCTTC. Residues: CASSVEGLAQNEQFF.

The CDR3 loop reads CASSQGAYEQYF. DNA for the CDR3: TGTGCCAGCTCCCAGGGGGCCTACGAGCAGTACTTC. The V and J genes are TRBV18 and TRBJ2-7; TRBD1 aligns across 7 bases. This CDR3 region has 12 residues. Trimming cost V 6 bases and J 2 bases; bases outside gene matches: 1. The V gene's germline CDR1 is KGHSH and CDR2 LQKENI.

This chain uses TRBV11-3 with TRBJ2-5, with 7 nucleotides matching TRBD1. CDR1 is SGHNT and CDR2 is YENEEA in the germline V gene. Trimming cost V 1 base and J 3 bases; bases outside gene matches: 5. This CDR3 comprises 15 residues. The CDR3 coding sequence is TGTGCCAGCAGCTTAGGAGTCACAGGGGAAGAGACCCAGTACTTC. Translation: CASSLGVTGEETQYF.

The chain recombines TRBV27 with TRBJ1-2, with a possible D match to TRBD1 (6 bases). V lost 1 base and J 8 bases, leaving 20 bases between the germline ends. The CDR3 contains 16 residues. CDR1 MNHEY and CDR2 SMNVEV come from the germline V gene (reference sequence). The CDR3, as DNA: TGTGCCAGCAGTTTATTTGGGACACTCGTGGTGGGAGGCTACACCTTC. Its translation is CASSLFGTLVVGGYTF.

The chain carries TRBV6-1 and TRBJ2-7; 8 bases match TRBD1. The J segment lost 1 base and the V segment lost 5 bases, leaving 7 bases of the junction unmatched. The germline gives CDR1 MNHNS, CDR2 SASEGT. The CDR3 has 15 amino acids. This CDR3 is CASSIQDRVSYEQYF. The DNA of the CDR3 is TGTGCCAGCAGTATCCAGGACAGGGTGTCCTACGAGCAGTACTTC.

V and J are TRBV7-9 and TRBJ2-3, with D possibly matching TRBD2 (5 bases). The CDR3 has 17 residues. Between the trimmed V and J ends, which lost 3 bases and 2 bases, there was a span of 18 bases. CDR1 SEHNR and CDR2 FQNEAQ come from the germline V gene (reference sequence). The CDR3 DNA sequence: TGTGCCAGCAGCTTGAAGCGGTGGGTCGGATCCACAGATACGCAGTATTTT. Translated: CASSLKRWVGSTDTQYF.

This chain's CDR3 is CASSPNRGLAGALEQYF. The CDR3 DNA sequence: TGTGCCAGCAGCCCCAATCGGGGACTAGCGGGAGCTCTCGAGCAGTACTTC. The V call is TRBV14, the J call TRBJ2-7; 14 nucleotides line up with TRBD2. The CDR3 consists of 17 residues. With V trimmed by 4 bases and J by 6 bases, 11 bases remained unmatched. CDR1 and CDR2 (germline): SGHDN, FVKESK.

The chain has TRBV5-1 and TRBJ2-3; TRBD2 matches at 8 bases. V shed 2 bases and J 8 bases; nucleotides not matched to a gene: 10. Germline CDR1 reads SGHRS; CDR2 reads YFSETQ. This CDR3 contains 15 residues. CDR3 bases: TGCGCCAGCAGCTTTTCCCCGGGAGGGCCGTCTACGCAGTATTTT. It translates to CASSFSPGGPSTQYF.

Here the CDR3 DNA reads TGTGCCAGTAGTATAGGAGCGGGAGGCCGGGCCTACGAGCAGTACTTC. This encodes CASSIGAGGRAYEQYF. The rearrangement links TRBV19 to TRBJ2-7; 9 nucleotides align to TRBD2. V lost 1 base to trimming and J lost 2 bases; unmatched junction nucleotides: 6. Germline lookup yields CDR1 LNHDA and CDR2 SQIVND (reference sequence). The CDR3 length is 16 residues.

The rearrangement joins TRBV19 to TRBJ2-3; 10 nucleotides match TRBD2. There are 17 residues in the CDR3. V trimming: 5 bases; J trimming: 0 bases; junction bases outside the gene matches: 8. CDR1 is LNHDA and CDR2 is SQIVND in the germline V gene (reference sequence). The CDR3 is CASSQYGLAVSTDTQYF. The CDR3 bases are TGTGCCAGTAGTCAATACGGACTAGCGGTAAGCACAGATACGCAGTATTTT.

Regarding this clone: The same CDR3 can be traced to other DNA sequences in this sample. J is TRBJ2-7 and V is TRBV5-1; unclear D gene. The CDR3 contains 14 residues. Germline-derived CDR1 and CDR2 are SGHRS and YFSETQ. Deletions cut 4 bases from V and 3 bases from J, with 14 bases between. The DNA of the CDR3 is TGCGCCAGCAGCCTGGTGTCCCCAATCTACGAGCAGTACTTC. Protein product: CASSLVSPIYEQYF.